The entry that follows covers one T cell receptor (beta chain) sequence. Other DNA sequences within the sample encode an identical CDR3. Trimming cost V 2 bases and J 2 bases, with 10 bases left between them. CDR1 and CDR2 from the germline V gene are SGDLS and YYNGEE. The CDR3 runs to 14 residues. The data were taken from a study of shared clonotypes between healthy human individuals. Study details: Per donor, three plates held CD4 naive cells, three held CD4 memory, two held CD8 naive and one held CD8 memory.

None of the donors, who were healthy HIV-negative adults, had recently had acute infections or vaccinations. Generated by immunoSEQ multiplex PCR, the TCRdb table keeps only in-frame clones and is missing some. In the table there are some 2 million clones, 85% to 95% of which are singletons. Source material: naive CD4+ T cells sorted from blood. Noted subset: CD45RA+ positively selected. The chain has TRBV9 and TRBJ1-1; D is unresolved. The clonotype comes from a man aged 18 to 29 in good health. CDR3 DNA sequence: TGTGCCAGCAGCGTGTCCGGGTTAAACACTGAAGCTTTCTTT. The encoded protein is CASSVSGLNTEAFF.